One sample yielded the 5 T cell receptor beta chains listed below, sequenced in a study of identical twins. Each CDR3 protein is one row after TCRdb ran MiXCR on the 5' RACE reads. The data contain 1.5 million to 2 million distinct CDR3 sequences, under 35% of them singletons. What was sequenced was cord blood. These receptor sequences come from a newborn girl in good health.

This clonotype has just a few counts. The rearrangement joins TRBV5-1 to TRBJ2-2; 11 bases agree with TRBD2. V dropped 3 bases and J dropped 1; count of bases not matched to a gene: 2. There are 16 residues in the CDR3. Germline CDR1 and CDR2: SGHRS and YFSETQ. CDR3 bases: TGCGCCAGCAGCTCTGGGACTAGCGGGAACACCGGGGAGCTGTTTTTT. Its protein is CASSSGTSGNTGELFF. Together with reference TRBV5-1 and TRBJ2-2, the CDR3 gives the full variable domain: KAGVTQTPRYLIKTRGQQVTLSCSPISGHRSVSWYQQTPGQGLQFLFEYFSETQRNKGNFPGRFSGRQFSNSRSEMNVSTLELGDSALYLCASSSGTSGNTGELFFGEGSRLTVL.

There are a few counts of this clonotype. The chain carries TRBV6-6 and TRBJ1-5; no reliable D call. CDR1 is MNHNY and CDR2 is SVGAGI in the germline V gene (reference sequence). The ends were cut back, 7 bases at V and 7 bases at J, with 11 bases in the middle. The CDR3 is made up of 12 amino acids. The CDR3 reads CASTHFRQPQHF. Written as DNA, the CDR3 is TGTGCCAGCACCCACTTTCGGCAGCCCCAGCATTTT.

The chain recombines TRBV29-1 with TRBJ2-5; the D gene is possibly TRBD2 (6 bases). This CDR3 region has 13 residues. CDR1 and CDR2 from the germline V gene are SQVTM and ANQGSEA. CDR3 residues: CTGAGTGQETQYF. The CDR3 DNA is TGCACCGGGGCGGGGACCGGTCAGGAGACCCAGTACTTC.

The CDR3 region has the DNA TGTGCCAGCAGCGGATCTTGGAGGGCGGTCACCGGGGAGCTGTTTTTT. It yields the protein CASSGSWRAVTGELFF. V is TRBV25-1 and J is TRBJ2-2, with D perhaps TRBD2 (6 bases). The germline gives CDR1 MGHDK, CDR2 SYGVNS. V lost 6 bases to trimming and J lost 4 bases, with 18 bases between them. The CDR3 extends over 16 amino acids. The full variable domain, completed using reference TRBV25-1 and TRBJ2-2, is EADIYQTPRYLVIGTGKKITLECSQTMGHDKMYWYQQDPGMELHLIHYSYGVNSTEKGDLSSESTVSRIRTEHFPLTLESARPSHTSQYLCASSGSWRAVTGELFFGEGSRLTVL.

The chain combines TRBV27 with TRBJ1-2; D may be TRBD1 (6 bases). Germline assignment: CDR1 MNHEY and CDR2 SMNVEV (reference sequence). This CDR3 spans 15 amino acids. Between the trimmed V and J ends, which lost 0 bases and 5 bases, there was a span of 13 bases. This CDR3 reads CASSLSVQGMYGYTF. The CDR3 DNA follows: TGTGCCAGCAGTTTATCTGTACAGGGCATGTATGGCTACACCTTC.